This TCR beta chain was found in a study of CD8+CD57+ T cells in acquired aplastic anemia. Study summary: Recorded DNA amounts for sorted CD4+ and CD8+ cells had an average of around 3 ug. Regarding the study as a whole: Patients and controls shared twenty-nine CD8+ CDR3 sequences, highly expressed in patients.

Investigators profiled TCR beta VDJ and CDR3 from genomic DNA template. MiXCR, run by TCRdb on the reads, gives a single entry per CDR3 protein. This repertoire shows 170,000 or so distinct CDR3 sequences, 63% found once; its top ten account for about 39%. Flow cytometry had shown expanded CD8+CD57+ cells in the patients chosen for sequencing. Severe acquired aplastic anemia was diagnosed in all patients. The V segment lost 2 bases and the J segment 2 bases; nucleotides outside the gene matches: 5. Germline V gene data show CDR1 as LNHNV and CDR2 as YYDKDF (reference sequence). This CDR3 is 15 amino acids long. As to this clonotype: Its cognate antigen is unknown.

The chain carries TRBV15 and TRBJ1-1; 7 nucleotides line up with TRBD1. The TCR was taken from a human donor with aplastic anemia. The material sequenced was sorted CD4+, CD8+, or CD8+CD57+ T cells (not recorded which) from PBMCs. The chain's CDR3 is CATSRPGQVNTEAFF. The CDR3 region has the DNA TGTGCCACCAGCAGACCCGGACAGGTCAACACTGAAGCTTTCTTT. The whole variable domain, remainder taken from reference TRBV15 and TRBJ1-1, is DAMVIQNPRYQVTQFGKPVTLSCSQTLNHNVMYWYQQKSSQAPKLLFHYYDKDFNNEADTPDNFQSRRPNTSFCFLDIRSPGLGDTAMYLCATSRPGQVNTEAFFGQGTRLTVV.